A single sample is the source of the 20 T cell receptor beta chains below, sequenced in a study of T cell responses to AZD1222 COVID-19 vaccine. The table came from immunoSEQ multiplex PCR; TCRdb's copy has only in-frame clones and leaves some out. The sample records about 96,000 clones, roughly nine tenths being singletons. Here the sequenced sample was peripheral blood, taken on day 0 of AZD1222 vaccination. Receptor source: an adult in good health.

The chain joins TRBV19 to TRBJ1-2; D not certain. The CDR3 extends over 14 amino acids. V lost 6 bases, J lost 1 base, and 12 bases lay in between. Germline CDR1 is LNHDA and CDR2 is SQIVND (reference sequence). The CDR3 reads CASSVPGFNYGYTF. CDR3 bases: TGTGCCAGTAGCGTACCTGGATTTAACTATGGCTACACCTTC.

This chain connects TRBV30 to TRBJ1-5, with D uncertain. Deletions cut 3 bases from V and 6 bases from J, with 9 bases between. There are 12 residues in the CDR3. Per the germline V gene, CDR1 is GTSNPN and CDR2 is SVGIG (reference sequence). CDR3 sequence (DNA): TGTGCCTGGAGCCCGAACGTTCAGCCCCAGCATTTT. Protein sequence: CAWSPNVQPQHF. Variable domain in full (rest from reference TRBV30 and TRBJ1-5): SQTIHQWPATLVQPVGSPLSLECTVEGTSNPNLYWYRQAAGRGLQLLFYSVGIGQISSEVPQNLSASRPQDRQFILSSKKLLLSDSGFYLCAWSPNVQPQHFGDGTRLSIL.

The genes are TRBV19 and TRBJ1-2; weak D call: TRBD1 (5 bases). The CDR3 loop spans 13 amino acids. Germline CDR1 is LNHDA and CDR2 is SQIVND (reference sequence). The ends were cut back, 5 bases at V and 3 bases at J, with 10 bases in the middle. Here the CDR3 DNA reads TGTGCCAGTAGTGTCGGACACTACTATGGCTACACCTTC. It is translated as CASSVGHYYGYTF.

The chain has TRBV21-1 and TRBJ1-4; the DNA was not used to check the table's D call, TRBD1. TRBV21-1 is assigned pseudogene status. The CDR3 length is 15 residues. This CDR3 is CASSKGGQGVGKLFF. The CDR3 nucleotides are TGTGCCAGCAGCAAAGGAGGCCAGGGGGTTGGAAAACTGTTTTTT.

The gene calls are TRBV3-1 (or the pseudogene TRBV3-2) and TRBJ1-2, with D tentatively TRBD1 (5 bases). Germline V gene data show CDR1 as LGHDT and CDR2 as YNNKEL (reference sequence). Trimming took off 1 base at V and 5 bases at J, with 14 bases between the two ends. The CDR3 sequence is 15 residues long. CDR3 sequence (DNA): TGTGCCAGCAGCCAAGGCCCCGGGGGACGTTATGGCTACACCTTC. This encodes CASSQGPGGRYGYTF.

V gene TRBV28 combines with J gene TRBJ1-5, with a weak D call TRBD1 (6 bases). The V and J ends lost 7 bases and 0 bases respectively, with 19 bases between them. Germline V gene lookup returns CDR1 MDHEN and CDR2 SYDVKM. The CDR3 totals 17 residues. The CDR3 sequence is CASTLDTGAYSNQPQHF. CDR3 bases: TGTGCCAGCACCCTCGACACGGGGGCCTATAGCAATCAGCCCCAGCATTTT.

The chain employs TRBV28 and TRBJ2-1, with 8 bases lining up with TRBD2. This CDR3 region has 15 residues. V trimming: 4 bases; J trimming: 4 bases; junction bases outside the gene matches: 6. Germline-derived CDR1 and CDR2 are MDHEN and SYDVKM. The CDR3 loop is CASSSPGRGYNEQFF. For the CDR3, the DNA is TGTGCCAGCAGTTCTCCCGGGAGGGGGTACAATGAGCAGTTCTTC. Together with reference TRBV28 and TRBJ2-1, the CDR3 gives the full variable domain: DVKVTQSSRYLVKRTGEKVFLECVQDMDHENMFWYRQDPGLGLRLIYFSYDVKMKEKGDIPEGYSVSREKKERFSLILESASTNQTSMYLCASSSPGRGYNEQFFGPGTRLTVL.

The chain uses TRBV7-6 and TRBJ1-5, with D unclear. CDR3 length: 14 amino acids. V lost 6 bases to trimming and J lost 0 bases, with 9 bases between them. Germline V gives CDR1 SGHVS, CDR2 FNYEAQ. The DNA of the CDR3 is TGTGCCAGCAGTTCAATTTATAGCAATCAGCCCCAGCATTTT. Protein product: CASSSIYSNQPQHF.

The chain employs TRBV2 and TRBJ2-1, with 9 bases aligning to TRBD2. J was trimmed by 10 bases and V by 9 bases; bases with no gene match: 10. The CDR3 is 13 amino acids. Germline CDR1 and CDR2: SNHLY and FYNNEI. The CDR3 spells CARRAGGREEQFF. For the CDR3, the DNA is TGTGCCAGACGGGCGGGGGGGCGGGAGGAGCAGTTCTTC. Looking up the rest from reference TRBV2 and TRBJ2-1 gives the full variable domain: EPEVTQTPSHQVTQMGQEVILRCVPISNHLYFYWYRQILGQKVEFLVSFYNNEISEKSEIFDDQFSVERPDGSNFTLKIRSTKLEDSAMYFCARRAGGREEQFFGPGTRLTVL.

The chain links TRBV19 to TRBJ2-7; 10 nucleotides match TRBD1. The CDR3 sequence is 14 residues long. Trimming took 9 bases from V and 2 from J; bases not matched to a gene: 7. Germline lookup yields CDR1 LNHDA and CDR2 SQIVND (reference sequence). CDR3 coding DNA: TGTGCCAGCCGACCGGGACAGGGGCCCTACGAGCAGTACTTC. Translation: CASRPGQGPYEQYF.

The chain recombines TRBV6-2 or TRBV6-3 with TRBJ1-1; D is perhaps TRBD1 (6 bases). The V and J ends lost 2 bases and 2 bases respectively, with 15 bases between them. Looked up from germline, CDR1 is MNHEY and CDR2 is SVGEGT. This CDR3 comprises 16 residues. The DNA for the CDR3 is TGTGCCAGCAGTTACGAGACAGGAAAGGTCAACACTGAAGCTTTCTTT. Amino acid sequence: CASSYETGKVNTEAFF.

The sample holds one count of this clone. The chain has TRBV30 and TRBJ1-2; D is ambiguous. Trimming stripped 0 bases from V and 13 bases from J, with 21 bases between. The CDR3 runs to 14 residues. Germline values: CDR1 GTSNPN, CDR2 SVGIG (reference sequence). The CDR3 bases are TGTGCCTGGAGTGTATCGCTTGGGCTCCACTCGGGCACCTTC. It translates to CAWSVSLGLHSGTF.

The chain recombines TRBV19 with TRBJ1-5, with D possibly matching TRBD1 (6 bases). CDR3 length: 13 residues. Germline V gene data show CDR1 as LNHDA and CDR2 as SQIVND (reference sequence). The V and J ends lost 3 bases and 10 bases respectively, with 13 bases between them. CDR3 residues: CASSIWTVGPQHF. As DNA, the CDR3 is TGTGCCAGTAGTATCTGGACAGTAGGACCCCAGCATTTT. The complete variable domain, with remaining parts taken from reference TRBV19 and TRBJ1-5, reads DGGITQSPKYLFRKEGQNVTLSCEQNLNHDAMYWYRQDPGQGLRLIYYSQIVNDFQKGDIAEGYSVSREKKESFPLTVTSAQKNPTAFYLCASSIWTVGPQHFGDGTRLSIL.

The chain links TRBV2 to TRBJ1-1; a weak D match, TRBD1 (6 bases). The V and J ends lost 5 bases and 0 bases respectively, with 13 bases between them. There are 15 residues in the CDR3. Per the germline V gene, CDR1 is SNHLY and CDR2 is FYNNEI. The CDR3 here is CASSTDSPMNTEAFF. CDR3 DNA: TGTGCCAGCAGTACGGACAGCCCCATGAACACTGAAGCTTTCTTT.

The chain recombines TRBV11-2 with TRBJ1-5, with TRBD1 as a possible D gene (5 bases). With 1 base removed from V and 7 bases from J, the gap between germline ends came to 17 bases. The CDR3 extends over 16 amino acids. Germline-derived CDR1 and CDR2 are SGHAT and FQNNGV. The CDR3 spells CASSLGGQGRRQPQHF. CDR3 bases: TGTGCCAGCAGCTTAGGGGGCCAGGGTCGTAGGCAGCCCCAGCATTTT.

This chain uses TRBV5-1 with TRBJ1-3; weak D call: TRBD1 (6 bases). The CDR3 runs 15 residues. V dropped 4 bases and J dropped 0 bases, with 11 bases sitting between them. The germline V gene has CDR1 SGHRS and CDR2 YFSETQ. The CDR3 bases are TGCGCCAGCAGCCAAGGACAGAGCTCTGGAAACACCATATATTTT. Translation gives CASSQGQSSGNTIYF.

This clone showed up just a few times. The chain is built from TRBV18 and TRBJ2-7; 8 bases fit TRBD1. The V gene's germline CDR1 is KGHSH and CDR2 LQKENI. J gave up 3 bases and V 4 bases, and 8 bases lay outside the gene matches. The CDR3 has 15 amino acids. DNA for the CDR3: TGTGCCAGCTCACACGCGACAGGGGACCGCTACGAGCAGTACTTC. Its protein is CASSHATGDRYEQYF.

This chain joins TRBV29-1 and TRBJ1-3; the match to TRBD1 covers 8 bases. The V gene end was trimmed by 6 bases and the J gene end by 2 bases; junction bases not matched to a gene: 9. Germline loops: CDR1 SQVTM, CDR2 ANQGSEA. This CDR3 comprises 15 residues. The CDR3 here is CSVSGQAVPGNTIYF. CDR3 bases: TGCAGCGTCTCGGGACAGGCGGTTCCTGGAAACACCATATATTTT.

This chain uses TRBV7-2 with TRBJ1-4; D not resolved. Per the germline V gene, CDR1 is SGHTA and CDR2 is FQGNSA. The CDR3 has 13 amino acids. The ends were cut back, 3 bases at V and 8 bases at J, with 10 bases in the middle. Here the CDR3 DNA reads TGTGCCAGCAGCTTCCCTCCATGGGAAAAACTGTTTTTT. This sequence encodes CASSFPPWEKLFF.

This clone was detected only once. The chain joins TRBV14 to TRBJ1-1; D might be TRBD1 (5 bases). Between the trimmed V and J ends, which lost 1 base and 11 bases, there was a span of 11 bases. The CDR3 sequence is 12 residues long. CDR1 SGHDN and CDR2 FVKESK come from the germline V gene. This chain's CDR3 is CASSQVSGVAFF. CDR3 bases: TGTGCCAGCAGCCAAGTTTCGGGGGTGGCTTTCTTT.